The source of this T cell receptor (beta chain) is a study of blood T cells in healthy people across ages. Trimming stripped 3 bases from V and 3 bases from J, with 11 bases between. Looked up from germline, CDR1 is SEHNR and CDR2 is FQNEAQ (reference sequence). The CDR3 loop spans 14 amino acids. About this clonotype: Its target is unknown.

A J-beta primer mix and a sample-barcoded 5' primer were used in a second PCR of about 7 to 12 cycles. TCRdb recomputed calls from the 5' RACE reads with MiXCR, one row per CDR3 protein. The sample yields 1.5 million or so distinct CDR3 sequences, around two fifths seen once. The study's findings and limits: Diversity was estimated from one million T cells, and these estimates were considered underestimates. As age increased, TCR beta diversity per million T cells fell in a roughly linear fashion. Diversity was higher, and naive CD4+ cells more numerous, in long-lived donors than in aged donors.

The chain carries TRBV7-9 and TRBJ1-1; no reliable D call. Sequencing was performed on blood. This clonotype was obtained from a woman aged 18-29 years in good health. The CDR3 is CASSFAQRDTEAFF. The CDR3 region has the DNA TGTGCCAGCAGCTTCGCACAAAGGGACACTGAAGCTTTCTTT.